This TCR beta chain was profiled in a study of OX40 agonist ivuxolimab in advanced cancers. Background on the whole study: Ivuxolimab was a fully human IgG2 agonistic monoclonal antibody targeting the costimulatory receptor OX40 (CD134). Intravenous ivuxolimab was administered to patients every 2 weeks at six dose levels: 0.01, 0.1, 0.3, 1.5, 3 and 10 mg/kg. Of the roughly 52 dose-escalation patients, hepatocellular carcinoma was present in approximately 20, melanoma in roughly 15, renal cell carcinoma in 9 and head and neck cancer in 9. A male proportion of around 83% and a mean age of about 60 years, ranging from about 20 to 80, were recorded for the dose-escalation cohort. Prior anti-PD-1, anti-PD-L1 or anti-CTLA-4 therapy was permitted, and checkpoint inhibitors had been received by about two fifths of dose-escalation patients. Partial responses were achieved by three dose-escalation patients, of whom one had hepatocellular carcinoma and two had cutaneous melanoma. The point of sequencing TCRbeta in the periphery was to test whether ivuxolimab changed TCR sequence diversity and drove clonal T-cell expansion. The monotherapy dose-escalation portion (N of about 49 patients) of the phase I ivuxolimab trial is reported in the paper. General study outcomes and caveats: Low levels of normalized T-cell clonal expansion were also shown by some nonresponding patients. After ivuxolimab, expanded clones were on average more numerous among CD8+ T cells than among CD4+ T cells. At doses of 0.1 to 3.0 mg/kg, clonal expansion of both CD4+ and CD8+ T cells in blood was seen between baseline and week 6. Which antigens the clonally expanded peripheral T cells were specific for was not determined. Partial responders in the 0.1-3.0 mg/kg groups had among the lowest normalized peripheral clonal expansion, especially among CD8+ T cells.

Genomic DNA was extracted from sorted cells for sequencing of the TCRbeta CDR3 region. The immunoSEQ Assay was used for sequencing of TCRbeta CDR3 regions. Held by TCRdb, this immuneACCESS table contains in-frame sequences only and omits some clones. Under half of the omission traces to an unresolved V gene where checked; the cause of the rest is unknown. The sample profile shows nearly 80,000 clones; 90% of them were found once. Clones ranked in the top ten supply less than 0.35% of the sample. The trial excluded patients who had a history of autoimmune disease or who were on systemic immunosuppression. Peripheral blood for TCR sequencing was collected from all dose cohorts at baseline, on cycle 4 day 1, and on cycle 7 day 1. Samples came from an open-label, multicenter, first-in-human phase I dose-escalation trial of ivuxolimab. Adults with locally advanced or metastatic melanoma, renal cell, hepatocellular, or head and neck squamous cell carcinoma were enrolled in the trial. CD4+ and CD8+ T cells were sorted separately from peripheral blood before TCR sequencing.

For CDR1 and CDR2, the germline V gene (reference sequence) lists GTSNPN and SVGIG. From the cysteine through the phenylalanine, the CDR3 covers 15 amino acids. Of the read, only the CDR3 DNA is kept; its 45 bases are in frame from base 1. In the case of this clone: Its antigen has not been determined. The record has no base qualities; no much larger clone is one base away.

This clonotype was obtained from an adult with an advanced solid tumor such as melanoma, head and neck, liver or kidney cancer. The chain employs TRBV30 and TRBJ1-2; the D gene identity is not certain. The sample in question was CD4+ or CD8+ T cells sorted from blood, obtained in a trial of the OX40 agonist ivuxolimab. The CDR3 region reads CALGKAVPLYYGYTF. In nucleotide form, the sequence is TGTGCTTTGGGGAAGGCAGTTCCCCTATACTATGGCTACACCTTC. Outside the CDR3, residues come from the reference TRBV30 and TRBJ1-2 proteins, so the full variable domain is: SQTIHQWPATLVQPVGSPLSLECTVEGTSNPNLYWYRQAAGRGLQLLFYSVGIGQISSEVPQNLSASRPQDRQFILSSKKLLLSDSGFYLCALGKAVPLYYGYTFGSGTRLTVV.